This TCR beta chain was sequenced for a study of blood T cell repertoires in COVID-19. Background on the study: Acute-phase and convalescent COVID-19 samples originated in the United States, Italy and Spain. In each case, the material was cDNA or gDNA derived from T cells, B-cell-depleted T cells, or PBMCs.

The data were produced by immunoSEQ multiplex PCR, yet TCRdb's version contains in-frame clones alone and is incomplete. The table records over 100,000 clones, around 89% of them present only once. The length of the CDR3 is 15 residues. The V gene end was trimmed by 5 bases and the J gene end by 3 bases; junction bases not matched to a gene: 9. Germline V gene data show CDR1 as SGHTA and CDR2 as FQGNSA. Sequenced input: peripheral blood. V and J are TRBV7-2 and TRBJ1-2, with 7 bases that match TRBD1. The source is a human donor in a cohort sampled during active COVID-19. CDR3 amino acids: CASSAQQGSYYGYTF. The CDR3 DNA reads TGTGCCAGCAGCGCCCAACAGGGGAGTTACTATGGCTACACCTTC.